Listed below are T cell receptor beta chains from one sample, sequenced in a study of CD4 T cells in relation to SARS-CoV-2 and coronaviruses. Profiled with immunoSEQ multiplex PCR; TCRdb holds only in-frame clones, not every one. Found here are around 65,000 clones, over 80% of them singletons; the top ten hold over 1.5%. Sequencing was done on a sample of memory CD4+ T cells from PBMCs. The receptors were sampled from a human donor in good health. Each CDR3 is given with its conserved first and last residue. Each record gives: CDR3 DNA, CDR3 protein, J gene, D gene, clone size, V gene. A D gene is named only where the DNA matches it firmly. Clone size is stated in some rows and not others, as once, few, many or a class when expanded.

cdr3_nt: TGTGCCAGCAGGCTAACAGGGATGAGTGAAAAACTGTTTTTT; cdr3_aa: CASRLTGMSEKLFF; j_call: TRBJ1-4; d_call: NA; clone_size: NA; v_call: TRBV6-1
cdr3_nt: TGTGCCTGGAGTTATCCAGGGGCCGATGAGCAGTTCTTC; cdr3_aa: CAWSYPGADEQFF; j_call: TRBJ2-1; d_call: NA; clone_size: few; v_call: TRBV30
cdr3_nt: TGCGCCAGCAGCGGGAGGACAGGGAGAAATGAGCAGTTCTTC; cdr3_aa: CASSGRTGRNEQFF; j_call: TRBJ2-1; d_call: TRBD1; clone_size: NA; v_call: TRBV5-1
cdr3_nt: TGTGCCAGCAGCCACGCAGGGTTACAAACAGATACGCAGTATTTT; cdr3_aa: CASSHAGLQTDTQYF; j_call: TRBJ2-3; d_call: NA; clone_size: NA; v_call: TRBV5-4
cdr3_nt: TGTGCCAGCAGGTTCTCGGGACAGCCCTCCTATGGCTACACCTTC; cdr3_aa: CASRFSGQPSYGYTF; j_call: TRBJ1-2; d_call: TRBD1; clone_size: few; v_call: TRBV28
cdr3_nt: TGTGCCAGCAGTTACGTTCGAGAAAAACTGTTTTTT; cdr3_aa: CASSYVREKLFF; j_call: TRBJ1-4; d_call: NA; clone_size: NA; v_call: TRBV7-9
cdr3_nt: TGTGCCAGCTCACCCTTACAGGGAACCTACGAGCAGTACTTC; cdr3_aa: CASSPLQGTYEQYF; j_call: TRBJ2-7; d_call: NA; clone_size: NA; v_call: TRBV18
cdr3_nt: TGCGCCAGCAGCGGGACTAGCGACTACAATGAGCAGTTCTTC; cdr3_aa: CASSGTSDYNEQFF; j_call: TRBJ2-1; d_call: TRBD2; clone_size: NA; v_call: TRBV4-3
cdr3_nt: TGTGCCAGCAGCTTGAGGGCCTTAAACACTGAAGCTTTCTTT; cdr3_aa: CASSLRALNTEAFF; j_call: TRBJ1-1; d_call: NA; clone_size: NA; v_call: TRBV7-8
cdr3_nt: TGCGCCAGCAGCTTGGGGCCTAGCGGGGGTAGTACGCAGTATTTT; cdr3_aa: CASSLGPSGGSTQYF; j_call: TRBJ2-3; d_call: TRBD2; clone_size: NA; v_call: TRBV5-1
cdr3_nt: TGTGCCAGTAGTATATGGGCGAGCGGGAGTCTAGATACGCAGTATTTT; cdr3_aa: CASSIWASGSLDTQYF; j_call: TRBJ2-3; d_call: TRBD2; clone_size: NA; v_call: TRBV19
cdr3_nt: TGCGCCAGCAGCTTAGGGACAGAAGGTTTGCCCCAGCATTTT; cdr3_aa: CASSLGTEGLPQHF; j_call: TRBJ1-5; d_call: TRBD1; clone_size: few; v_call: TRBV5-1
cdr3_nt: TGTGCCAGCAGTTACGCCGGACCAGATACGCAGTATTTT; cdr3_aa: CASSYAGPDTQYF; j_call: TRBJ2-3; d_call: NA; clone_size: NA; v_call: TRBV6-5
cdr3_nt: TGTGCCAGCTCACCAAGCGGAGGGGGTCCCACAGATACGCAGTATTTT; cdr3_aa: CASSPSGGGPTDTQYF; j_call: TRBJ2-3; d_call: NA; clone_size: few; v_call: TRBV18
cdr3_nt: TGTGCCAGCAGGGTCGCTAGCGGGGGTGGGGTGGATACGCAGTATTTT; cdr3_aa: CASRVASGGGVDTQYF; j_call: TRBJ2-3; d_call: TRBD2; clone_size: few; v_call: TRBV7-2
cdr3_nt: TGTGCCAGCAGCGACAGACGAGGGACAGGGGAAAAACTGTTTTTT; cdr3_aa: CASSDRRGTGEKLFF; j_call: TRBJ1-4; d_call: TRBD1; clone_size: NA; v_call: TRBV6-5
cdr3_nt: TGTGCCAGCAGCTCCGAAGGGCCAGATACGCAGTATTTT; cdr3_aa: CASSSEGPDTQYF; j_call: TRBJ2-3; d_call: NA; clone_size: once; v_call: TRBV5-5
cdr3_nt: TGTGCCAGCAGCTTAGTTTACGGGAGGTCCCGGGGGGATACGCAGTATTTT; cdr3_aa: CASSLVYGRSRGDTQYF; j_call: TRBJ2-3; d_call: TRBD2; clone_size: NA; v_call: TRBV11-2
cdr3_nt: TGCGCCAGCAGCTCCTCCGGGGAAGAGACGATCTTC; cdr3_aa: CASSSSGEETIF; j_call: TRBJ2-1; d_call: NA; clone_size: NA; v_call: TRBV5-1
cdr3_nt: TGTGCCAGCAGCCAAGATAGGGGGGGTAGGGGGCAGGGTGAAGCTTTCTTT; cdr3_aa: CASSQDRGGRGQGEAFF; j_call: TRBJ1-1; d_call: TRBD1; clone_size: few; v_call: TRBV3-1/TRBV3-2
cdr3_nt: TGTGCCAGCAGCCGGGGGACAGGGCGGGCGAACACTGAAGCTTTCTTT; cdr3_aa: CASSRGTGRANTEAFF; j_call: TRBJ1-1; d_call: TRBD1; clone_size: NA; v_call: TRBV5-6
cdr3_nt: TGCAGCGTCCGACAGGGTGGGACAGATACGCAGTATTTT; cdr3_aa: CSVRQGGTDTQYF; j_call: TRBJ2-3; d_call: TRBD1; clone_size: NA; v_call: TRBV29-1
cdr3_nt: TGTGCCAGTAGTATAGGACAGGGGCCTAACTATGGCTACACCTTC; cdr3_aa: CASSIGQGPNYGYTF; j_call: TRBJ1-2; d_call: TRBD1; clone_size: NA; v_call: TRBV19
cdr3_nt: TGTGCCATCGAACCCCGGGACGGGAATACGCAGTATTTT; cdr3_aa: CAIEPRDGNTQYF; j_call: TRBJ2-3; d_call: NA; clone_size: once; v_call: TRBV7-2
cdr3_nt: TGTGCCACCAGTACGGGCCGGGGCCAAGAGACCCAGTACTTC; cdr3_aa: CATSTGRGQETQYF; j_call: TRBJ2-5; d_call: NA; clone_size: NA; v_call: TRBV24-1
cdr3_nt: TGTGCCAGTAGTTTTCGGGGGGGAATTGGGGTCTTC; cdr3_aa: CASSFRGGIGVF; j_call: TRBJ2-1; d_call: TRBD2; clone_size: NA; v_call: TRBV19
cdr3_nt: TGTGCCAGTAGTAGGAGGGATACGCAGTATTTT; cdr3_aa: CASSRRDTQYF; j_call: TRBJ2-3; d_call: NA; clone_size: NA; v_call: TRBV19
cdr3_nt: TGCAGCGTAAGCACGCGTTTGTACCAAGAGACCCAGTACTTC; cdr3_aa: CSVSTRLYQETQYF; j_call: TRBJ2-5; d_call: NA; clone_size: NA; v_call: TRBV29-1
cdr3_nt: TGTGCCAGCAGCCAAGATAAGACCGGGGGAACTAATGAAAAACTGTTTTTT; cdr3_aa: CASSQDKTGGTNEKLFF; j_call: TRBJ1-4; d_call: NA; clone_size: once; v_call: TRBV3-1/TRBV3-2
cdr3_nt: TGTGCCACACAACAGGGGGCGCGGCCCCAGCATTTT; cdr3_aa: CATQQGARPQHF; j_call: TRBJ1-5; d_call: TRBD1; clone_size: once; v_call: TRBV19
cdr3_nt: TGTGCCAGCAGCCGCGCAGTAAGCTCCTACGAGCAGTACTTC; cdr3_aa: CASSRAVSSYEQYF; j_call: TRBJ2-7; d_call: NA; clone_size: NA; v_call: TRBV6-5
cdr3_nt: TGCGCCAGCAGCCAAGATAGAAACTCCTACGAGCAGTACTTC; cdr3_aa: CASSQDRNSYEQYF; j_call: TRBJ2-7; d_call: NA; clone_size: NA; v_call: TRBV4-3
cdr3_nt: TGTGCCAGCAGTGACCAGGGGGCGGGATATGGCTACACCTTC; cdr3_aa: CASSDQGAGYGYTF; j_call: TRBJ1-2; d_call: TRBD1; clone_size: NA; v_call: TRBV2
cdr3_nt: TGTGCCAGCAGCTTAGATACATACACCGGGGAGCTGTTTTTT; cdr3_aa: CASSLDTYTGELFF; j_call: TRBJ2-2; d_call: NA; clone_size: NA; v_call: TRBV5-4
cdr3_nt: TGTGCCAGCAGCCAGATAGTGGCGGGTGAAGCTTTCTTT; cdr3_aa: CASSQIVAGEAFF; j_call: TRBJ1-1; d_call: NA; clone_size: once; v_call: TRBV7-2
cdr3_nt: TGTGCCAGCAGCAGCGGGACTAGCTTAGCGAACACCGGGGAGCTGTTTTTT; cdr3_aa: CASSSGTSLANTGELFF; j_call: TRBJ2-2; d_call: NA; clone_size: once; v_call: TRBV21-1
cdr3_nt: TGTGCCATCAGTGAGTCGGTCAGCTACGAGCAGTACTTC; cdr3_aa: CAISESVSYEQYF; j_call: TRBJ2-7; d_call: NA; clone_size: once; v_call: TRBV10-3
cdr3_nt: TGTGCCAGCAGTAGGACATCCTCCGCTAACTATGGCTACACCTTC; cdr3_aa: CASSRTSSANYGYTF; j_call: TRBJ1-2; d_call: NA; clone_size: NA; v_call: TRBV28
cdr3_nt: TGTGCCAGCAGCCCCTTGGGGGAGAATCGACTTCACACAGATACGCAGTATTTT; cdr3_aa: CASSPLGENRLHTDTQYF; j_call: TRBJ2-3; d_call: NA; clone_size: few; v_call: TRBV7-8
cdr3_nt: TGCGCCAGCAGCTTTTTTGTCCAGGGCTTCATGAACACTGAAGCTTTCTTT; cdr3_aa: CASSFFVQGFMNTEAFF; j_call: TRBJ1-1; d_call: NA; clone_size: NA; v_call: TRBV5-1
cdr3_nt: TGTGCCAGCAGCTCCCGAACCCAGGGACCGTGGGAGACCCAGTACTTC; cdr3_aa: CASSSRTQGPWETQYF; j_call: TRBJ2-5; d_call: NA; clone_size: NA; v_call: TRBV9
cdr3_nt: TGTGCCAGCAGGAGACAGGGGGGGTATTACGAGCAGTACTTC; cdr3_aa: CASRRQGGYYEQYF; j_call: TRBJ2-7; d_call: TRBD1; clone_size: NA; v_call: TRBV2
cdr3_nt: TGTGCCAGCCGCGGAGCTATGAACACCGGGGAGCTGTTTTTT; cdr3_aa: CASRGAMNTGELFF; j_call: TRBJ2-2; d_call: NA; clone_size: NA; v_call: TRBV6-4
cdr3_nt: TGCAGCGTTGAAAGACAGAATGGCTACACCTTC; cdr3_aa: CSVERQNGYTF; j_call: TRBJ1-2; d_call: NA; clone_size: NA; v_call: TRBV29-1
cdr3_nt: TGTGCCAGCTCGCTAGTCTATGAGCAGTTCTTC; cdr3_aa: CASSLVYEQFF; j_call: TRBJ2-1; d_call: NA; clone_size: NA; v_call: TRBV7-2
cdr3_nt: TGTGCCAGCTCACCAGTGGGAGAGGCTAACTATGGCTACACCTTC; cdr3_aa: CASSPVGEANYGYTF; j_call: TRBJ1-2; d_call: NA; clone_size: NA; v_call: TRBV18
cdr3_nt: TGTGCCAGCAGCACCGTTTTTGAAAAACTGTTTTTT; cdr3_aa: CASSTVFEKLFF; j_call: TRBJ1-4; d_call: NA; clone_size: NA; v_call: TRBV6-2/TRBV6-3
cdr3_nt: TGTGCCAGCAGTGAGGAGGGGGCAAGGACAGATACGCAGTATTTT; cdr3_aa: CASSEEGARTDTQYF; j_call: TRBJ2-3; d_call: NA; clone_size: once; v_call: TRBV6-4
cdr3_nt: TGTGCCAGCAGCCCCGGCACAGATACGCAGTATTTT; cdr3_aa: CASSPGTDTQYF; j_call: TRBJ2-3; d_call: NA; clone_size: NA; v_call: TRBV5-4
cdr3_nt: TGTGCCAGCAGCGACTGGAGGGTCCCTGGAAACACCATATATTTT; cdr3_aa: CASSDWRVPGNTIYF; j_call: TRBJ1-3; d_call: NA; clone_size: NA; v_call: TRBV7-9
cdr3_nt: TGTGCCAGTAGTATAGATCTATCCGGTGCAGGGGACTACGAGCAGTACTTC; cdr3_aa: CASSIDLSGAGDYEQYF; j_call: TRBJ2-7; d_call: NA; clone_size: NA; v_call: TRBV19
cdr3_nt: TGCGCCAGCAGCTTGGGACAGGGAGCAGGAGAGACCCAGTACTTC; cdr3_aa: CASSLGQGAGETQYF; j_call: TRBJ2-5; d_call: TRBD1; clone_size: NA; v_call: TRBV5-1